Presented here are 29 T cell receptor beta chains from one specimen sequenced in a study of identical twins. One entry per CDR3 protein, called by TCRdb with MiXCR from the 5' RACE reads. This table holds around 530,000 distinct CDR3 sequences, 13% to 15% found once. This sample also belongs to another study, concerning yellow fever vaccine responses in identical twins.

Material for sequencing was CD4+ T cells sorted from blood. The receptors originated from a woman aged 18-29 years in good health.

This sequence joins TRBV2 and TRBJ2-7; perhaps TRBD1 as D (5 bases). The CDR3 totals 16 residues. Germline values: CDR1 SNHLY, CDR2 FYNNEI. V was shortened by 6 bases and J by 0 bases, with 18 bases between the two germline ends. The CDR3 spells CASRPYRTLSSYEQYF. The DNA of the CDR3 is TGTGCCAGCAGGCCCTACAGGACCTTGAGCTCCTACGAGCAGTACTTC.

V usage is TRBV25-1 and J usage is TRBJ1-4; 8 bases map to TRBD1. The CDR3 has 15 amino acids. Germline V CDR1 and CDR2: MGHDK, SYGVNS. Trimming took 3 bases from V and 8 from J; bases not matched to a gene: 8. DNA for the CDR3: TGTGCCAGCAGTGACCCGATTGGACAGGGCGAAAAACTGTTTTTT. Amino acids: CASSDPIGQGEKLFF.

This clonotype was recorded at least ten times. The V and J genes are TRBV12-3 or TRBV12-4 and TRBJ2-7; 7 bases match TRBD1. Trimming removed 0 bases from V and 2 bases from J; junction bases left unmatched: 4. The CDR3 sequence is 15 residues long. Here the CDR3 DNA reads TGTGCCAGCAGTTTAGCCTTAACAGGGGCCTACGAGCAGTACTTC. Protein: CASSLALTGAYEQYF.

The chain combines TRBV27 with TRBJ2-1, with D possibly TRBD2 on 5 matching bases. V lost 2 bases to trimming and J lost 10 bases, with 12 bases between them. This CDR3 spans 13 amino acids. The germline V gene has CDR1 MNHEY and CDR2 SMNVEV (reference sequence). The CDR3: CASSLNRRREQFF. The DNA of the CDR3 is TGTGCCAGCAGTTTAAATAGGAGGCGCGAGCAGTTCTTC.

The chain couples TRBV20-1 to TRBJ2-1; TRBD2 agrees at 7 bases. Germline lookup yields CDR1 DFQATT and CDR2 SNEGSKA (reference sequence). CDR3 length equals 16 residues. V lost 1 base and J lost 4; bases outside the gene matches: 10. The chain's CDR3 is CSARARTEAGYNEQFF. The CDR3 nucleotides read TGCAGTGCTAGAGCCAGGACCGAAGCGGGGTACAATGAGCAGTTCTTC.

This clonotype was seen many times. The CDR3 DNA sequence: TGTGCCAGCAGTTTAAGCTCCCCCGGGATCAATCAGCCCCAGCATTTT. The encoded protein is CASSLSSPGINQPQHF. The chain is built from TRBV12-3 or TRBV12-4 and TRBJ1-5; no reliable D call. V was shortened by 2 bases and J by 3 bases, with 14 bases between the two germline ends. The CDR3 runs to 16 residues.

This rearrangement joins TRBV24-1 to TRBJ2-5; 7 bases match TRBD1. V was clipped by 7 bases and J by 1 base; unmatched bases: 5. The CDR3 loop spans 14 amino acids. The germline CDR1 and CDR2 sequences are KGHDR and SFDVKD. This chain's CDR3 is CATSQGQTQETQYF. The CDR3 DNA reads TGTGCCACCAGCCAGGGACAGACCCAAGAGACCCAGTACTTC.

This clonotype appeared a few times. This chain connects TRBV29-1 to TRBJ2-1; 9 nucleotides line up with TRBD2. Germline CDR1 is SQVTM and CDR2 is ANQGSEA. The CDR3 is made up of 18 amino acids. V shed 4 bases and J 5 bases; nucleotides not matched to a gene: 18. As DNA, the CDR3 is TGCAGCGTTGCTCCCCTGACTAGCGGCCGCCTATATAACAATGAGCAGTTCTTC. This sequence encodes CSVAPLTSGRLYNNEQFF.

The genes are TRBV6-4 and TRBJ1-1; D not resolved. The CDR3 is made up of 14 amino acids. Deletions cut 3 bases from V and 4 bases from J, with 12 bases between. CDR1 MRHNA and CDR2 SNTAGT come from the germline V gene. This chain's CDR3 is CASSEGEISTEAFF. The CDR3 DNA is TGTGCCAGCAGTGAGGGAGAAATTAGCACTGAAGCTTTCTTT.

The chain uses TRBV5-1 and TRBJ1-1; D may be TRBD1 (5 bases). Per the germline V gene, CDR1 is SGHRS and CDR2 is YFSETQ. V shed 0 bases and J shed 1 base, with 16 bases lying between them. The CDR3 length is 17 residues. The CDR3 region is CASSLEPHRRGNTEAFF. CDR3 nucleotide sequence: TGCGCCAGCAGCTTGGAGCCACACAGGCGGGGGAACACTGAAGCTTTCTTT.

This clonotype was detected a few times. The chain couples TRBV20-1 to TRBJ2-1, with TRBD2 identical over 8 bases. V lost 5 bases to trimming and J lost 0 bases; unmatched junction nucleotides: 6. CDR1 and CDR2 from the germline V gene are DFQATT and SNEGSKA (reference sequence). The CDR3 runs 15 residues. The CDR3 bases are TGCAGTGCTGGGAATAGCGGGACCTCCTACAATGAGCAGTTCTTC. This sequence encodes CSAGNSGTSYNEQFF.

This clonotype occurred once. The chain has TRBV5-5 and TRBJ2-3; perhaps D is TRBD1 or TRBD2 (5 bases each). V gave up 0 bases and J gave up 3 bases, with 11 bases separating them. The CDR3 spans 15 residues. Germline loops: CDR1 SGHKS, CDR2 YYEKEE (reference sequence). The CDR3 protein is CASSLAGTETDTQYF. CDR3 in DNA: TGTGCCAGCAGCTTGGCCGGGACGGAGACAGATACGCAGTATTTT.

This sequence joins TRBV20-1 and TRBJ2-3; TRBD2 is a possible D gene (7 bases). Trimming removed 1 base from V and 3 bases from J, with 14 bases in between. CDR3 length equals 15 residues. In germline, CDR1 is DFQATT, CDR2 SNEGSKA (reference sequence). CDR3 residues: CSARVAGRGTDTQYF. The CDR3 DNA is TGCAGTGCTAGAGTAGCAGGGAGGGGGACAGATACGCAGTATTTT.

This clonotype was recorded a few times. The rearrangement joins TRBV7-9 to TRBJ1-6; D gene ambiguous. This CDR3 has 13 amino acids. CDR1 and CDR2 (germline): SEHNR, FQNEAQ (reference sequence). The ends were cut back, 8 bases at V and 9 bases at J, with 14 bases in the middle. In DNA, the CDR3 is TGTGCCAGCGGGAGACATATCCCTTCACCCCTCCACTTT. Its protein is CASGRHIPSPLHF.

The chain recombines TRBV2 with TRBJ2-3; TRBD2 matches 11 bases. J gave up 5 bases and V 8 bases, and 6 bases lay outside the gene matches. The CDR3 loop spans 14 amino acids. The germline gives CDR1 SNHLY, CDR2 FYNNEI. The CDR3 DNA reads TGTGCCAGCTCGAGACTAGCGGGAATAGATACGCAGTATTTT. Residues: CASSRLAGIDTQYF.

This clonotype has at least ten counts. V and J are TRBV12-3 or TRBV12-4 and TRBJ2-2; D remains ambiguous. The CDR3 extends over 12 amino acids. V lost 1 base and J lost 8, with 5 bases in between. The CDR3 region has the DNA TGTGCCAGCAGTTTAGGTATTGGGGAGCTGTTTTTT. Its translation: CASSLGIGELFF.

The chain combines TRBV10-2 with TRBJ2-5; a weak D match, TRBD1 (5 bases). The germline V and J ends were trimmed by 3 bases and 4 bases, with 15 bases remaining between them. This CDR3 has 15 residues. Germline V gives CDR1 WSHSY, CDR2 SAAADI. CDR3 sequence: CASSESLLGAETQYF. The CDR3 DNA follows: TGCGCCAGCAGTGAAAGCTTATTAGGGGCAGAGACCCAGTACTTC.

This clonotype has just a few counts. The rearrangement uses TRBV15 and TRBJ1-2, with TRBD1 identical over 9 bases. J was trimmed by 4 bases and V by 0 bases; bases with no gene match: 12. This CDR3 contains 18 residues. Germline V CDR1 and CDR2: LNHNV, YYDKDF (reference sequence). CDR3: CATSRDRGTGPIFYGYTF. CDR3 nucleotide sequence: TGTGCCACCAGCAGAGATCGGGGGACAGGGCCCATATTCTATGGCTACACCTTC.

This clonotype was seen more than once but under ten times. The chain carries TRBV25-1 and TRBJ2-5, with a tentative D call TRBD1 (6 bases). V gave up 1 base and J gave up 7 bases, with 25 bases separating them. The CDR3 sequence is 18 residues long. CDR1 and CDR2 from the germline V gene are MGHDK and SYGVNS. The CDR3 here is CASSELPGTTMGRGTQYF. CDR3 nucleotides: TGTGCCAGCAGTGAATTGCCCGGGACAACTATGGGCCGGGGGACCCAGTACTTC.

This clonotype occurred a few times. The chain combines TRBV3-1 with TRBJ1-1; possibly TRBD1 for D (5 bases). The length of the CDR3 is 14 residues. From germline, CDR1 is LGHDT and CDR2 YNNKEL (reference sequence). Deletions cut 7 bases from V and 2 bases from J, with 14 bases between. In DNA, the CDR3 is TGTGCCAGCACCCCGGGACTGCCCAACACTGAAGCTTTCTTT. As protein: CASTPGLPNTEAFF.

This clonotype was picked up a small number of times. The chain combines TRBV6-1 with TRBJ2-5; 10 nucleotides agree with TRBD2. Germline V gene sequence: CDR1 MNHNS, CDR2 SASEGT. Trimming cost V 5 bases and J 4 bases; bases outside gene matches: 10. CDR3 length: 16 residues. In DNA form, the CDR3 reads TGTGCCAGCAGTCGAAGTTTTTTAGCGGGAGGAGAGACCCAGTACTTC. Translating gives CASSRSFLAGGETQYF.

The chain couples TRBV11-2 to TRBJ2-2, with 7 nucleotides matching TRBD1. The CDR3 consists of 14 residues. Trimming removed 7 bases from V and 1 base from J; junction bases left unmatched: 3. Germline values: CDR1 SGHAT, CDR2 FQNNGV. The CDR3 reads CASTRTGNTGELFF. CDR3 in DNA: TGTGCCAGCACCCGGACAGGGAACACCGGGGAGCTGTTTTTT.

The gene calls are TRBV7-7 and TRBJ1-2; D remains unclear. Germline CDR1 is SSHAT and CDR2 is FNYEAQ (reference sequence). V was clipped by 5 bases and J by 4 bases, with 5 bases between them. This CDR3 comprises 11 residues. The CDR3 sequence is CASSIFYGYTF. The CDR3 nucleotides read TGTGCCAGCAGCATATTCTATGGCTACACCTTC. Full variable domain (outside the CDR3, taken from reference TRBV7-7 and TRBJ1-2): GAGVSQSPRYKVTKRGQDVTLRCDPISSHATLYWYQQALGQGPEFLTYFNYEAQPDKSGLPSDRFSAERPEGSISTLTIQRTEQRDSAMYRCASSIFYGYTFGSGTRLTVV.

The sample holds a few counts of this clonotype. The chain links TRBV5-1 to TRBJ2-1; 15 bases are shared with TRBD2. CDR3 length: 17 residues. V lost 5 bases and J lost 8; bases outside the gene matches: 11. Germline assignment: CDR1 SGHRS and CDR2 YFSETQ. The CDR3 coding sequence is TGCGCCAGCAGGTTGCAGCCGGGACTAGCGGGAGGCGATGAGCAGTTCTTC. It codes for CASRLQPGLAGGDEQFF.

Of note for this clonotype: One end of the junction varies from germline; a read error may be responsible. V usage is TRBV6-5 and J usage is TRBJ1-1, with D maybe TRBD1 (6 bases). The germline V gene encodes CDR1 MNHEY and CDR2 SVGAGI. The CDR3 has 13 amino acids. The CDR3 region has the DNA TGTGCCAGCGGTTACAGGGTTGGCACTGAAGCTTTCTTT. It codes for CASGYRVGTEAFF.

The DNA for the CDR3 is TGTGCCTCCTGGAATACCGGGACAAATAACAATGAGCAGTTCTTC. It encodes CASWNTGTNNNEQFF. The chain employs TRBV3-1 and TRBJ2-1; D is perhaps TRBD1 (6 bases). Trimming removed 11 bases from V and 5 bases from J, with 22 bases in between. Germline V gene sequence: CDR1 LGHDT, CDR2 YNNKEL (reference sequence). This CDR3 is 15 amino acids long.

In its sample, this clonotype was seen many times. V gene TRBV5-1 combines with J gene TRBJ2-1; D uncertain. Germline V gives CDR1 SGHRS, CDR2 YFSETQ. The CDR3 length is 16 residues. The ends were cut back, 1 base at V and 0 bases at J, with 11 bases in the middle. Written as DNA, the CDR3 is TGCGCCAGCAGCTTGAAACAGCCCAGCTCCTACAATGAGCAGTTCTTC. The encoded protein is CASSLKQPSSYNEQFF.

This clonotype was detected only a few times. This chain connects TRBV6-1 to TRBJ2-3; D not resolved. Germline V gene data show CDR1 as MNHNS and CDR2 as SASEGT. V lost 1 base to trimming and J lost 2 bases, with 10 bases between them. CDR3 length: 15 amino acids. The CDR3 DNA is TGTGCCAGCAGTGAAGAACAGTCACTCACAGATACGCAGTATTTT. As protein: CASSEEQSLTDTQYF.

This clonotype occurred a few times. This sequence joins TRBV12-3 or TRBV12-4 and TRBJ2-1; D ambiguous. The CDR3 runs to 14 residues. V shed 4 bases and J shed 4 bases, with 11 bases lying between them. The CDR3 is CASSSYTVYNEQFF. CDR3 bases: TGTGCCAGCAGTTCCTACACAGTTTACAATGAGCAGTTCTTC.